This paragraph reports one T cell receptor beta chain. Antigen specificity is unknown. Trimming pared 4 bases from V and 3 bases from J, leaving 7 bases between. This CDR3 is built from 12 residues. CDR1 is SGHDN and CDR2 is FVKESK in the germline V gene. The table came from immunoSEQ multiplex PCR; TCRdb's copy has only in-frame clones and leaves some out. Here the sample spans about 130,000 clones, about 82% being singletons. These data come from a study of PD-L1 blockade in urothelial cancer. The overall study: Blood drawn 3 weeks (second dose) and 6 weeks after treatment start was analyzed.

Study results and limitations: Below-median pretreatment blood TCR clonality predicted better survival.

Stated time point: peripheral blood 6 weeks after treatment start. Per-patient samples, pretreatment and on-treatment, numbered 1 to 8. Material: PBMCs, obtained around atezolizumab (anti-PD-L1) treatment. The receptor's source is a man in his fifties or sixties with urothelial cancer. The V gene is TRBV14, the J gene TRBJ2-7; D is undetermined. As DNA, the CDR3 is TGTGCCAGCAGCCGACACATCTACGAGCAGTACTTC. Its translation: CASSRHIYEQYF.